A selection of T cell receptor beta chains follows, all from one sample in a study of blood T cell repertoires in COVID-19. TCRdb's copy holds only in-frame clones and misses some; the assay was immunoSEQ multiplex PCR. Here the sample spans 200,000 to 300,000 clones, 70% to 80% being singletons. Material for sequencing was peripheral blood. All receptors derive from an elderly woman with acute or convalescent COVID-19. The CDR3 runs from the conserved cysteine through the conserved F or W.

>TRBV4-1
CASSQAYRGELFF
>TRBV19
CASSLTLAAGYNEQFF
>TRBV12-3/TRBV12-4
CASRRAGANVLTF
>TRBV5-1
CASSLGTLAQETQYF
>TRBV19
CASRAGWTERGETQYF
>TRBV5-1
CASSSNRIREAFF
>TRBV11-2
CASSPGTGLTGELFF
>TRBV5-1
CASSPPGAGVEDTQYF
>TRBV6-5
CASRGGQWVYGYTF
>TRBV7-9
CASSSQDFHGYTF
>TRBV7-9
CASSPGLAGGSETQYF
>TRBV19
CAIRTGKDYGYTF
>TRBV10-1
CASQPVHNSPLHF
>TRBV19
CASSSHRDSYEQYF
>TRBV5-1
CASRLGLGRVATKFF